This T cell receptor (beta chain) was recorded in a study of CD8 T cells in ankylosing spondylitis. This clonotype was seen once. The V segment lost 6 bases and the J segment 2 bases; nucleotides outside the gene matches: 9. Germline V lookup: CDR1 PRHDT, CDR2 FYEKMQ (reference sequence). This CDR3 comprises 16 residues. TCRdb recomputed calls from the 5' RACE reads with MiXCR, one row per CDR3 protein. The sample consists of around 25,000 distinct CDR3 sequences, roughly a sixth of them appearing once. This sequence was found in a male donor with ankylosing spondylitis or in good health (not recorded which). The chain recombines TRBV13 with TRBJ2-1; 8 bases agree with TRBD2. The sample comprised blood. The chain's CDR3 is CASSSSGRGAYNEQFF. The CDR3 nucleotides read TGTGCCAGCAGTTCATCTGGGCGGGGGGCCTACAATGAGCAGTTCTTC.